A single sample gave rise to the 30 T cell receptor beta chains below, sequenced in a study of T cells after yellow fever vaccination. TCRdb ran MiXCR on the 5' RACE reads and lists one entry per CDR3 protein. The sample lists hundreds of thousands of distinct CDR3 sequences; roughly 3.5% were seen once. Sequencing was performed on PBMCs, taken on the day of the yellow fever booster vaccination. Source of these receptors: a man younger than 30 who received the YFV17D yellow fever vaccine.

The chain recombines TRBV5-5 with TRBJ2-1; D might be TRBD1 (5 bases). The CDR3 extends over 17 amino acids. In germline, CDR1 is SGHKS, CDR2 YYEKEE (reference sequence). V was pared by 0 bases and J by 2 bases, with 15 bases between. The DNA of the CDR3 is TGTGCCAGCAGCTTGGATGCCCTCTGGGGCCCCTACAATGAGCAGTTCTTC. Amino acids: CASSLDALWGPYNEQFF.

This clonotype has ten or more counts. The chain couples TRBV5-1 to TRBJ2-7; TRBD2 matches at 10 bases. Unmatched junction bases numbered 3, after V lost 4 bases and J lost 2 bases. Germline lookup yields CDR1 SGHRS and CDR2 YFSETQ. This CDR3 has 14 residues. The CDR3 here is CASSDTSGAYEQYV. In nucleotides, the CDR3 is TGCGCCAGCAGCGACACTAGCGGGGCCTACGAGCAGTACGTC.

This clonotype appeared many times. The genes are TRBV5-1 and TRBJ2-7; 8 bases are shared with TRBD1. V trimming: 0 bases; J trimming: 3 bases; junction bases outside the gene matches: 11. The CDR3 loop spans 17 amino acids. Germline V gene lookup returns CDR1 SGHRS and CDR2 YFSETQ. CDR3 coding DNA: TGCGCCAGCAGCTTGGCCTTGGGACAGGCTACTTTCTACGAGCAGTACTTC. This translates into CASSLALGQATFYEQYF.

This chain uses TRBV15 with TRBJ2-7; D assignment may be TRBD1 or TRBD2 (7 bases each). The CDR3 has 13 amino acids. The germline V gene has CDR1 LNHNV and CDR2 YYDKDF (reference sequence). V shed 5 bases and J shed 2 bases, with 10 bases lying between them. CDR3 amino acids: CATSQGGAYEQYF. The DNA of the CDR3 is TGTGCCACCAGCCAGGGGGGGGCCTACGAGCAGTACTTC. Supplemented by reference TRBV15 and TRBJ2-7, the full variable domain reads DAMVIQNPRYQVTQFGKPVTLSCSQTLNHNVMYWYQQKSSQAPKLLFHYYDKDFNNEADTPDNFQSRRPNTSFCFLDIRSPGLGDTAMYLCATSQGGAYEQYFGPGTRLTVT.

This clonotype came up a few times. The genes are TRBV4-2 and TRBJ1-2; 8 bases match TRBD1. Trimming removed 0 bases from V and 4 bases from J; junction bases left unmatched: 7. This CDR3 spans 16 amino acids. From germline, CDR1 is LGHNA and CDR2 YNFKEQ. The CDR3 reads CASSQDHGQGSYGYTF. In nucleotides, the CDR3 is TGTGCCAGCAGCCAAGATCACGGACAGGGAAGCTATGGCTACACCTTC.

This clonotype was observed many times. The chain couples TRBV7-2 to TRBJ1-1, with a possible D match to TRBD1 (5 bases). CDR1 SGHTA and CDR2 FQGNSA come from the germline V gene. V lost 2 bases, J lost 1 base, and 11 bases lay in between. The CDR3 runs 15 residues. DNA of the CDR3: TGTGCCAGCAGCTTATTAGGCCAGGGGAACACTGAAGCTTTCTTT. This codes for CASSLLGQGNTEAFF.

This clonotype was picked up many times. This sequence joins TRBV5-1 and TRBJ1-6, with 9 bases identical to TRBD1. Unmatched junction bases numbered 11, after V lost 0 bases and J lost 16 bases. The CDR3 extends over 15 amino acids. Germline assignment: CDR1 SGHRS and CDR2 YFSETQ. In DNA, the CDR3 is TGCGCCAGCAGCTTGGTTACAGGGGGCCATGTCAAACTCCACTTT. This sequence encodes CASSLVTGGHVKLHF. The complete variable domain, with remaining parts taken from reference TRBV5-1 and TRBJ1-6, reads KAGVTQTPRYLIKTRGQQVTLSCSPISGHRSVSWYQQTPGQGLQFLFEYFSETQRNKGNFPGRFSGRQFSNSRSEMNVSTLELGDSALYLCASSLVTGGHVKLHFGNGTRLTVT.

This clonotype was counted ten times or more. The V gene is TRBV29-1, the J gene TRBJ2-7; no clear D gene. V lost 4 bases, J lost 1 base, and 8 bases lay in between. CDR1 and CDR2 from the germline V gene are SQVTM and ANQGSEA. CDR3 size: 12 residues. CDR3 amino acids: CSVVLPSYEQYF. CDR3 DNA: TGCAGCGTTGTCTTACCATCCTACGAGCAGTACTTC.

Only a few counts were recorded for this clonotype. The chain has TRBV2 and TRBJ2-5, with 7 positions matching TRBD1. The CDR3 has 13 amino acids. V was clipped by 2 bases and J by 7 bases; unmatched bases: 4. Germline assignment: CDR1 SNHLY and CDR2 FYNNEI. Here the CDR3 reads CASSEPGGWTQYF. The CDR3 nucleotides are TGTGCCAGCAGTGAACCAGGGGGATGGACCCAGTACTTC. Using reference TRBV2 and TRBJ2-5 for the parts outside the CDR3, the full variable domain is EPEVTQTPSHQVTQMGQEVILRCVPISNHLYFYWYRQILGQKVEFLVSFYNNEISEKSEIFDDQFSVERPDGSNFTLKIRSTKLEDSAMYFCASSEPGGWTQYFGPGTRLLVL.

The J gene is TRBJ1-6, the V gene TRBV6-5; 8 bases are a match to TRBD1. Germline values: CDR1 MNHEY, CDR2 SVGAGI. V was clipped by 8 bases and J by 8 bases; unmatched bases: 2. This CDR3 has 12 residues. CDR3 DNA: TGTGCCAGCGGACAGGGCGATTCACCCCTCCACTTT. This sequence encodes CASGQGDSPLHF.

The chain uses TRBV6-2 or TRBV6-3 and TRBJ2-7; D might be TRBD2 (5 bases). The V end lost 6 bases, the J end lost 6 bases, and 21 bases lay between the germline ends. The CDR3 spans 15 residues. In germline, CDR1 is MNHEY, CDR2 SVGEGT. The CDR3 here is CASSDRGRALFEQYF. The CDR3 DNA follows: TGTGCCAGCAGCGACCGGGGAAGGGCCCTCTTCGAGCAGTACTTC.

The chain uses TRBV6-5 and TRBJ1-1, with TRBD1 matching over 7 bases. After removal of 1 base from V and 0 bases from J, the junction contained 2 bases not matched to a gene. CDR3 length: 15 amino acids. CDR1 is MNHEY and CDR2 is SVGAGI in the germline V gene. CDR3 bases: TGTGCCAGCAGTTACTATACAGGGGTGAACACTGAAGCTTTCTTT. This sequence encodes CASSYYTGVNTEAFF.

In nucleotides, the CDR3 is TGTGCCAGCAGTTCCCGGGGAGGGTGGATTTCACCCCTCCACTTT. Translation gives CASSSRGGWISPLHF. This chain links TRBV12-3 or TRBV12-4 with TRBJ1-6, with no clear D. This CDR3 is 15 amino acids long. V dropped 4 bases and J dropped 9 bases, with 16 bases sitting between them.

This clonotype was counted at least ten times. The chain uses TRBV7-2 and TRBJ2-7, with D hard to call. Germline-derived CDR1 and CDR2 are SGHTA and FQGNSA. Deletions cut 5 bases from V and 10 bases from J, with 15 bases between. The CDR3 runs to 12 residues. CDR3 loop: CASSDPVESQYF. In DNA form, the CDR3 reads TGTGCCAGCAGCGATCCAGTGGAGAGCCAGTACTTC.

This clonotype was seen a few times. The rearrangement uses TRBV29-1 and TRBJ1-3, with no clear D. The CDR3 runs 13 residues. The V end was cut by 6 bases, the J end by 3 bases, with 12 bases between. Germline assignment: CDR1 SQVTM and CDR2 ANQGSEA. The CDR3 reads CSVIPDIGNTIYF. The CDR3 bases are TGCAGCGTCATTCCCGATATTGGAAACACCATATATTTT. Based on the CDR3 plus reference TRBV29-1 and TRBJ1-3, the full variable domain is SAVISQKPSRDICQRGTSLTIQCQVDSQVTMMFWYRQQPGQSLTLIATANQGSEATYESGFVIDKFPISRPNLTFSTLTVSNMSPEDSSIYLCSVIPDIGNTIYFGEGSWLTVV.

This clonotype was counted ten times or more. The V and J genes are TRBV28 and TRBJ1-2; 7 positions match TRBD1. The CDR3 has 15 residues. Germline CDR1 reads MDHEN; CDR2 reads SYDVKM. V dropped 0 bases and J dropped 2; count of bases not matched to a gene: 3. This CDR3 is CASSLWGDRNYGYTF. The CDR3 nucleotides are TGTGCCAGCAGTTTATGGGGGGACAGAAACTATGGCTACACCTTC.

This clonotype was found a few times. The chain combines TRBV7-6 with TRBJ2-1, with D perhaps TRBD1 (6 bases). V gave up 2 bases and J gave up 1 base, with 15 bases separating them. This CDR3 region has 17 residues. Germline values: CDR1 SGHVS, CDR2 FNYEAQ. The CDR3, as DNA: TGTGCCAGCAGCTTAACGACCGGGACATTGTCCTACAATGAGCAGTTCTTC. Translated: CASSLTTGTLSYNEQFF.

The chain carries TRBV7-6 and TRBJ1-1, with 11 bases fitting TRBD1. This CDR3 has 15 amino acids. Germline lookup yields CDR1 SGHVS and CDR2 FNYEAQ. The V segment lost 5 bases and the J segment 6 bases; nucleotides outside the gene matches: 8. The CDR3, as DNA: TGTGCCAGCAGCCCACCCAGGGACAGGGGGGCTGAAGCTTTCTTT. Translating gives CASSPPRDRGAEAFF.

This rearrangement joins TRBV6-4 to TRBJ1-1, with D possibly matching TRBD1 (5 bases). The CDR3 is 14 amino acids. With 7 bases removed from V and 1 base from J, the gap between germline ends came to 13 bases. CDR1 and CDR2 (germline): MRHNA, SNTAGT. The CDR3 DNA is TGTGCCAGCACCAGGACACAAGAGAACACTGAAGCTTTCTTT. Its protein is CASTRTQENTEAFF.

This clonotype showed up many times. V usage is TRBV18 and J usage is TRBJ1-2; tentatively, D is TRBD1 (6 bases). V was pared by 2 bases and J by 3 bases, with 10 bases between. The CDR3 is 14 amino acids. Germline V gene data show CDR1 as KGHSH and CDR2 as LQKENI. CDR3 DNA sequence: TGTGCCAGCTCACCAGCCGGGGGCCACTATGGCTACACCTTC. This gives the protein CASSPAGGHYGYTF.

This clonotype was seen a few times. The rearrangement joins TRBV7-6 to TRBJ1-1; D might be TRBD1 (5 bases). V was shortened by 5 bases and J by 4 bases, with 20 bases between the two germline ends. The CDR3 covers 16 residues. Germline assignment: CDR1 SGHVS and CDR2 FNYEAQ. CDR3 nucleotide sequence: TGTGCCAGCAGCCCCCGAGGGGCGGGCGTGGGCACTGAAGCTTTCTTT. This translates into CASSPRGAGVGTEAFF.

This clonotype was detected ten times or more. J is TRBJ1-1 and V is TRBV6-5; maybe TRBD1 (5 bases). The V gene's germline CDR1 is MNHEY and CDR2 SVGAGI. The CDR3 consists of 14 residues. Trimming stripped 0 bases from V and 3 bases from J, with 8 bases between. The CDR3 nucleotides are TGTGCCAGCAGTTACTCGAGGGGAGACACTGAAGCTTTCTTT. It is translated as CASSYSRGDTEAFF.

This clonotype showed up many times. The chain couples TRBV20-1 to TRBJ1-3, with D unclear. The CDR3 spans 15 residues. From germline, CDR1 is DFQATT and CDR2 SNEGSKA (reference sequence). The V and J ends lost 5 bases and 4 bases respectively, with 18 bases between them. The CDR3 nucleotides read TGCAGTGCTTCCTCACCCGAGCCAGTCGGAAACACCATATATTTT. This codes for CSASSPEPVGNTIYF.

The chain has TRBV5-1 and TRBJ2-6; D is undetermined. V was trimmed by 4 bases and J by 0 bases, leaving 5 bases between them. The CDR3 is made up of 14 amino acids. From germline, CDR1 is SGHRS and CDR2 YFSETQ. This CDR3 reads CASSPVSGANVLTF. Written as DNA, the CDR3 is TGCGCCAGCAGCCCGGTCTCTGGGGCCAACGTCCTGACTTTC.

This clonotype was counted at least ten times. The chain joins TRBV4-1 to TRBJ2-7; weak D call: TRBD2 (7 bases). V shed 0 bases and J shed 0 bases, with 15 bases lying between them. Germline lookup yields CDR1 MGHRA and CDR2 YSYEKL. This CDR3 has 17 residues. CDR3 amino acids: CASSQDLGGGGSYEQYV. The CDR3 nucleotides are TGCGCCAGCAGCCAAGATCTGGGCGGGGGCGGCTCCTACGAGCAGTACGTC.

The table lists this clonotype with many counts. V is TRBV7-9 and J is TRBJ2-6, with 7 positions matching TRBD1. The CDR3 has 17 residues. The V gene end was trimmed by 4 bases and the J gene end by 0 bases; junction bases not matched to a gene: 6. CDR1 and CDR2 from the germline V gene are SEHNR and FQNEAQ (reference sequence). CDR3 in amino acids: CASSYGTAPSGANVLTF. The DNA for the CDR3 is TGTGCCAGCAGCTATGGGACAGCTCCCTCTGGGGCCAACGTCCTGACTTTC.

The rearrangement joins TRBV9 to TRBJ2-3, with D perhaps matching TRBD2 (6 bases). This CDR3 has 16 amino acids. V shed 0 bases and J shed 4 bases, with 15 bases lying between them. Germline CDR1 SGDLS, CDR2 YYNGEE. The CDR3 spells CASSVGNGGRSDTQYF. CDR3 bases: TGTGCCAGCAGCGTAGGGAACGGGGGAAGGTCAGATACGCAGTATTTT.

This clonotype was seen many times. The V and J genes are TRBV20-1 and TRBJ1-4; tentative D call: TRBD1 (6 bases). Per germline, CDR1 DFQATT and CDR2 SNEGSKA (reference sequence). The CDR3 loop spans 14 amino acids. Trimming cost V 5 bases and J 8 bases, with 18 bases left between them. The CDR3 loop reads CSAGPRGAREKLFF. The CDR3 DNA sequence: TGCAGTGCTGGGCCTCGGGGGGCACGAGAAAAACTGTTTTTT.

In this sample, this clonotype turned up many times. The chain has TRBV12-3 or TRBV12-4 and TRBJ1-2; 9 bases are a match to TRBD1. The J segment lost 6 bases and the V segment lost 3 bases, leaving 2 bases of the junction unmatched. The CDR3 contains 13 residues. CDR3 bases: TGTGCCAGCAGTTTGACAGGGGGACATGGCTACACCTTC. This encodes CASSLTGGHGYTF.

This clonotype was counted many times. The chain carries TRBV29-1 and TRBJ2-2, with TRBD2 identical over 12 bases. The CDR3 covers 13 residues. CDR1 is SQVTM and CDR2 is ANQGSEA in the germline V gene. The trim removed 6 bases at V and 6 bases at J, leaving 2 bases unmatched. The CDR3 loop is CSVASGGAGELFF. The CDR3 DNA follows: TGCAGCGTGGCTAGCGGGGGGGCCGGGGAGCTGTTTTTT.